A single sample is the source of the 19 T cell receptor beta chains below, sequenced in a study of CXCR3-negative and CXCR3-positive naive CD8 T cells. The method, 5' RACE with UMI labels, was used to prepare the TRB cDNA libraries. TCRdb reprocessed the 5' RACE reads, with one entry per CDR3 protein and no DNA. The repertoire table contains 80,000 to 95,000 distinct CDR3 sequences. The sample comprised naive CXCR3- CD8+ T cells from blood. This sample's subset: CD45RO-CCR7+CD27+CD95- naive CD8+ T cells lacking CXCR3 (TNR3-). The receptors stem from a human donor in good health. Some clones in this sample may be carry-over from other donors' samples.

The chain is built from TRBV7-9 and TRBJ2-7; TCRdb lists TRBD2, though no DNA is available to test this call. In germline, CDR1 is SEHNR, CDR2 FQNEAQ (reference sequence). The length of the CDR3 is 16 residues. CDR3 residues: CASSPSGGETLYEQYF.

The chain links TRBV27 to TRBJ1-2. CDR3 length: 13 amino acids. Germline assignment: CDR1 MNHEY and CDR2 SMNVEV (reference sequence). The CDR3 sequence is CASSASSNYGYTF.

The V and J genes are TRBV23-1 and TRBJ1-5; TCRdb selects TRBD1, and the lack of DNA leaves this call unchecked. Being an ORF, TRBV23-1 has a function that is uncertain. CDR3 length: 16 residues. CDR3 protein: CASSPPPNRIYQPQHF.

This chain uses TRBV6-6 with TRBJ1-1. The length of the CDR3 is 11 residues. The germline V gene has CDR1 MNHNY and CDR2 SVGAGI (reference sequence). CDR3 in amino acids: CASGGNTEAFF.

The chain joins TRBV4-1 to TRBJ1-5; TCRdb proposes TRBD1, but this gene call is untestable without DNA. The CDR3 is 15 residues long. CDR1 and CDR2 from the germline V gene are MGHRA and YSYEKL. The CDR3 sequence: CASSQWTGGGQPQHF.

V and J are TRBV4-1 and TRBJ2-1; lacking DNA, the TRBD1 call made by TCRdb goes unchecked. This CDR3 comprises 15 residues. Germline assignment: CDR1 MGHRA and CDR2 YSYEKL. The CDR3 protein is CASSQEGTGWDEQFF.

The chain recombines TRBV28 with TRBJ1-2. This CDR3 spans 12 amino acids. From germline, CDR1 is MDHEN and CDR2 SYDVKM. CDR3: CASSRQTYGYTF.

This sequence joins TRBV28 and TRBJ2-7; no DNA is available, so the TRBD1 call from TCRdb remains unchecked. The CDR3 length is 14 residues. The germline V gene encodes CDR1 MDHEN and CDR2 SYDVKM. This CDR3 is CASRTGGASHEQYF.

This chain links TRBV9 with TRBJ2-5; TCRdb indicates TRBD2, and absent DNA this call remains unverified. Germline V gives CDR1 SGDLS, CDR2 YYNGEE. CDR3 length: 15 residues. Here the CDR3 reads CASSVGARTAETQYF.

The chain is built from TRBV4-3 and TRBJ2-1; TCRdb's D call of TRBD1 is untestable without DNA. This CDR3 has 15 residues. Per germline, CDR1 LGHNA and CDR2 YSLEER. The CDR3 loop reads CASSPGESSYNEQFF.

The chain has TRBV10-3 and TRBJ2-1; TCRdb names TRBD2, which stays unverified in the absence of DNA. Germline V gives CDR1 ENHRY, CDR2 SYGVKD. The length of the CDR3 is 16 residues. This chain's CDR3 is CATGSGAGDLYNEQFF.

This CDR3 is CASSLIAGSTDTQYF. The genes are TRBV7-2 and TRBJ2-3; the D call of TRBD2 rests on TCRdb alone, since no DNA is present to check it. CDR1 and CDR2 from the germline V gene are SGHTA and FQGNSA. The CDR3 contains 15 residues.

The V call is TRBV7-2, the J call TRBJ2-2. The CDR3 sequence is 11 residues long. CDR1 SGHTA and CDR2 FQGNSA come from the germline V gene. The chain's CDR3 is CAPEEGGELFF.

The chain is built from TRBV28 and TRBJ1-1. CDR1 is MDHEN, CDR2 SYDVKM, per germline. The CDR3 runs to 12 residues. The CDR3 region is CASIGVNTEAFF. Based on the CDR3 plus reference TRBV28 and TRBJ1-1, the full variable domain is DVKVTQSSRYLVKRTGEKVFLECVQDMDHENMFWYRQDPGLGLRLIYFSYDVKMKEKGDIPEGYSVSREKKERFSLILESASTNQTSMYLCASIGVNTEAFFGQGTRLTVV.

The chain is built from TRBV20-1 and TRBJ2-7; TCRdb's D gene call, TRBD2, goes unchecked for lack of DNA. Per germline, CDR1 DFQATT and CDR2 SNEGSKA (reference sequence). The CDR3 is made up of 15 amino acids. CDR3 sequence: CSAPLKGTSGTEQYF.

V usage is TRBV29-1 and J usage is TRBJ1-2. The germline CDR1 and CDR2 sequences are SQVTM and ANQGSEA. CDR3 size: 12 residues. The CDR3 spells CSVPWSNYGYTF.

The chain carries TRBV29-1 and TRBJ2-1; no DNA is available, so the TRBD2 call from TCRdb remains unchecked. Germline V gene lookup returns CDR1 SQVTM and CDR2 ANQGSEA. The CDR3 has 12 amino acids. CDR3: CRLEGLYNEQFF.

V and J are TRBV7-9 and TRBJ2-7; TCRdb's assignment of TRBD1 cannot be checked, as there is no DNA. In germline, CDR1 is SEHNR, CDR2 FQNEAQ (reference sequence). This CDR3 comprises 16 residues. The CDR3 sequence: CASSLVGAPRTYEQYF.

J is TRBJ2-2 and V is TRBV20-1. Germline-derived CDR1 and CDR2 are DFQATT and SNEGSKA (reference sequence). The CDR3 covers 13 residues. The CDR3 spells CSAFGANTGELFF.